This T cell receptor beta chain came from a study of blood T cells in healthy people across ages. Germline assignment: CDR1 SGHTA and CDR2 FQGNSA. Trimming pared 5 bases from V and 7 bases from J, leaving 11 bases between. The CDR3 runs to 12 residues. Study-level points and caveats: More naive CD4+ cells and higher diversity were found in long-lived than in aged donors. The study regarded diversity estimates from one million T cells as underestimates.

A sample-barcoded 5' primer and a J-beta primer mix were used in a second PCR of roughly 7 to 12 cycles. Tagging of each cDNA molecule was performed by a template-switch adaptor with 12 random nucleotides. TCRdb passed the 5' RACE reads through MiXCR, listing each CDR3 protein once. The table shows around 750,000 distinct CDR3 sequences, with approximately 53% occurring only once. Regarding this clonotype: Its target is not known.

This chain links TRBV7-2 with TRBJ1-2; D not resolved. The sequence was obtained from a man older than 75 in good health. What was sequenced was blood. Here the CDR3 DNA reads TGTGCCAGCAGCGAGGGAAGGATTGGCTACACCTTC. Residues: CASSEGRIGYTF.